The 19 T cell receptor beta chains presented below share a single source sample, sequenced in a study of blood T cell repertoires in COVID-19. Clones were read by immunoSEQ multiplex PCR, and TCRdb kept only the in-frame ones, dropping some. There are around 23,000 clones in the sample; around 86% occur only once, and 9% to 15% lies in the top ten. The sequenced material came from peripheral blood. The source is a woman older than 75 with active or convalescent COVID-19.

The V gene is TRBV9, the J gene TRBJ1-6; 9 bases map to TRBD1. The V segment lost 2 bases and the J segment 8 bases; nucleotides outside the gene matches: 2. The CDR3 loop spans 14 amino acids. From germline, CDR1 is SGDLS and CDR2 YYNGEE. The CDR3 DNA is TGTGCCAGCAGCGTGGGACAGGGTTATTCACCCCTCCACTTT. Protein: CASSVGQGYSPLHF. Drawing the rest from reference TRBV9 and TRBJ1-6, the complete variable domain is DSGVTQTPKHLITATGQRVTLRCSPRSGDLSVYWYQQSLDQGLQFLIQYYNGEERAKGNILERFSAQQFPDLHSELNLSSLELGDSALYFCASSVGQGYSPLHFGNGTRLTVT.

The chain uses TRBV7-9 and TRBJ2-3; 9 bases align to TRBD1. The length of the CDR3 is 15 residues. Germline lookup yields CDR1 SEHNR and CDR2 FQNEAQ (reference sequence). V trimming: 3 bases; J trimming: 3 bases; junction bases outside the gene matches: 4. DNA of the CDR3: TGTGCCAGCAGCTTCAGGGGACAGGGAACAGATACGCAGTATTTT. Amino acid sequence: CASSFRGQGTDTQYF.

The gene calls are TRBV27 and TRBJ1-1, with D maybe TRBD1 (5 bases). This CDR3 has 13 amino acids. The V gene's germline CDR1 is MNHEY and CDR2 SMNVEV (reference sequence). V was clipped by 5 bases and J by 1 base, with 8 bases between them. The CDR3 sequence is CASSRQGNTEAFF. The DNA of the CDR3 is TGTGCCAGCAGTAGGCAGGGGAACACTGAAGCTTTCTTT.

A single count supports this clone. CDR3 amino acids: CASSQDPSIRDREGNSPLHF. The CDR3 nucleotides are TGCGCCAGCAGCCAAGATCCGTCTATCCGGGACAGGGAAGGGAATTCACCCCTCCACTTT. This rearrangement joins TRBV4-1 to TRBJ1-6; TRBD1 matches at 9 bases. The germline V gene encodes CDR1 MGHRA and CDR2 YSYEKL. V gave up 0 bases and J gave up 7 bases; unmatched junction bases: 16. This CDR3 has 20 residues.

This clone was seen just once. The chain links TRBV24-1 to TRBJ2-3; TRBD1 aligns across 8 bases. The CDR3 contains 12 residues. With 9 bases clipped from V and 4 bases from J, the junction kept 2 bases outside the gene matches. In germline, CDR1 is KGHDR, CDR2 SFDVKD. CDR3 protein: CATAGGADTQYF. Written as DNA, the CDR3 is TGTGCCACCGCAGGGGGCGCAGATACGCAGTATTTT.

This chain joins TRBV11-3 and TRBJ2-7; 7 nucleotides agree with TRBD1. Losses at the gene ends were 5 bases for V and 4 bases for J; bases not matched to a gene: 14. CDR1 and CDR2 from the germline V gene are SGHNT and YENEEA. CDR3 length: 16 residues. The CDR3 bases are TGTGCCAGCAGCACCCGACAGGGTACGTGGAAGTACGAGCAGTACTTC. Translation gives CASSTRQGTWKYEQYF.

V gene TRBV24-1 combines with J gene TRBJ2-6; 13 bases agree with TRBD2. The CDR3 spans 19 residues. J lost 0 bases, V lost 3 bases, and 4 bases had no gene match. Germline V gives CDR1 KGHDR, CDR2 SFDVKD. The DNA for the CDR3 is TGTGCCACCAGTGATCCGGGACTAGCGGGGAGCTCTGGGGCCAACGTCCTGACTTTC. Protein sequence: CATSDPGLAGSSGANVLTF.

The rearrangement uses TRBV28 and TRBJ1-4, with D hard to call. The CDR3 covers 14 residues. V dropped 3 bases and J dropped 8 bases, with 13 bases sitting between them. CDR1 is MDHEN and CDR2 is SYDVKM in the germline V gene. The CDR3 loop is CASSFGRVGEKLFF. CDR3 DNA: TGTGCCAGCAGTTTCGGGAGGGTGGGAGAAAAACTGTTTTTT.

This clone has just one count. The rearrangement uses TRBV6-5 and TRBJ2-5; 10 nucleotides agree with TRBD1. Trimming took 5 bases from V and 4 from J; bases not matched to a gene: 4. CDR1 is MNHEY and CDR2 is SVGAGI in the germline V gene. The CDR3 runs 14 residues. This CDR3 is CASSRQGARETQYF. CDR3 in DNA: TGTGCCAGCAGTAGACAGGGGGCGCGAGAGACCCAGTACTTC.

The chain joins TRBV4-1 to TRBJ1-2; D perhaps matches TRBD1 (6 bases). The length of the CDR3 is 15 residues. Trimming pared 0 bases from V and 8 bases from J, leaving 16 bases between. CDR1 and CDR2 from the germline V gene are MGHRA and YSYEKL. The CDR3 coding sequence is TGCGCCAGCAGCCAAGACGGGCCAGGGGTGGAAGGCTACACCTTC. Amino acids: CASSQDGPGVEGYTF.

The chain is built from TRBV21-1 and TRBJ2-3; TRBD2, as called in the table, went unchecked against the DNA. TRBV21-1 is flagged as a pseudogene. This CDR3 has 23 amino acids. CDR3 DNA: TGTGCCAGCAGCAAAGAGGAAGGCAGGGGGCAACTAGCGGGAGGGTCCCGCACAGATACGCAGTATTTT. The encoded protein is CASSKEEGRGQLAGGSRTDTQYF.

CDR3 DNA: TGTGCCAGCAGCTCCCTAGGGGGGGTAAAAAACTATGGCTACACCTTC. Its translation is CASSSLGGVKNYGYTF. This chain connects TRBV3-1 (or the pseudogene TRBV3-2) to TRBJ1-2; TRBD1 is a possible D gene (6 bases). The CDR3 covers 16 residues. CDR1 is LGHDT and CDR2 is YNNKEL in the germline V gene (reference sequence). The ends were cut back, 5 bases at V and 2 bases at J, with 18 bases in the middle.

The gene calls are TRBV6-1 and TRBJ2-7; 10 bases align to TRBD1. The CDR3 contains 15 residues. With V trimmed by 6 bases and J by 0 bases, 5 bases remained unmatched. CDR1 is MNHNS and CDR2 is SASEGT in the germline V gene. The CDR3: CASRTGQGGSYEQYF. Written as DNA, the CDR3 is TGTGCCAGCAGGACCGGACAGGGGGGCTCCTACGAGCAGTACTTC.

This chain joins TRBV7-2 and TRBJ1-1; D is perhaps TRBD1 (6 bases). There are 15 residues in the CDR3. Looked up from germline, CDR1 is SGHTA and CDR2 is FQGNSA. Between the trimmed V and J ends, which lost 5 bases and 0 bases, there was a span of 13 bases. The DNA of the CDR3 is TGTGCCAGCAGCAATACAGGGATCATGAACACTGAAGCTTTCTTT. Translating gives CASSNTGIMNTEAFF.

This clone was seen a single time. The J gene is TRBJ1-1, the V gene TRBV28; no reliable D call. Trimming cost V 6 bases and J 0 bases, with 17 bases left between them. Per the germline V gene, CDR1 is MDHEN and CDR2 is SYDVKM. The CDR3 consists of 16 residues. The CDR3 is CASSTPARGMNTEAFF. CDR3 nucleotide sequence: TGTGCCAGCAGCACCCCGGCCCGGGGAATGAACACTGAAGCTTTCTTT.

This chain joins TRBV7-9 and TRBJ2-1, with D unclear. The length of the CDR3 is 17 residues. The germline gives CDR1 SEHNR, CDR2 FQNEAQ (reference sequence). V lost 1 base and J 2 bases, leaving 15 bases between the germline ends. CDR3 DNA: TGTGCCAGCAGCTTAGTGCGGCTACCCCTCACCTACAATGAGCAGTTCTTC. Protein sequence: CASSLVRLPLTYNEQFF. Variable domain in full (rest from reference TRBV7-9 and TRBJ2-1): DTGVSQNPRHKITKRGQNVTFRCDPISEHNRLYWYRQTLGQGPEFLTYFQNEAQLEKSRLLSDRFSAERPKGSFSTLEIQRTEQGDSAMYLCASSLVRLPLTYNEQFFGPGTRLTVL.

This clone was observed a handful of times. V usage is TRBV11-2 and J usage is TRBJ1-6, with TRBD1 matching 7 bases. The CDR3 is 14 amino acids. The V and J ends lost 6 bases and 8 bases, in that order; junction bases with no gene match: 7. In germline, CDR1 is SGHAT, CDR2 FQNNGV. CDR3 region: CASRLQGLDSPLHF. CDR3 bases: TGTGCCAGCAGACTACAGGGGTTGGATTCACCCCTCCACTTT. The variable domain in full, with the rest retrieved from reference TRBV11-2 and TRBJ1-6, is EAGVAQSPRYKIIEKRQSVAFWCNPISGHATLYWYQQILGQGPKLLIQFQNNGVVDDSQLPKDRFSAERLKGVDSTLKIQPAKLEDSAVYLCASRLQGLDSPLHFGNGTRLTVT.

This clone has just one count. The chain couples TRBV29-1 to TRBJ2-3, with 13 bases that match TRBD2. The J segment lost 0 bases and the V segment lost 6 bases, leaving 3 bases of the junction unmatched. The germline CDR1 and CDR2 sequences are SQVTM and ANQGSEA. The CDR3 is 15 residues long. The CDR3 is CSVVGLAGSTDTQYF. The CDR3 DNA is TGCAGCGTGGTGGGACTAGCGGGGAGCACAGATACGCAGTATTTT.

The chain employs TRBV19 and TRBJ1-1; maybe TRBD1 (6 bases). Trimming took 3 bases from V and 3 from J, leaving 14 bases between them. In germline, CDR1 is LNHDA, CDR2 SQIVND (reference sequence). The CDR3 sequence is 15 residues long. Here the CDR3 DNA reads TGTGCCAGTAGTATTCAGGGGTCGACTTACACTGAAGCTTTCTTT. Its translation: CASSIQGSTYTEAFF.